The clone carrying this T cell receptor beta chain has only a few counts. The data were obtained in a study of blood T cell repertoires in COVID-19. At the level of the study: Samples of COVID-19 (acute and convalescent) were obtained from the United States, Italy and Spain. T cells, B-cell-depleted T cells, or PBMCs supplied cDNA or gDNA.

In the authors' methods: Reference gene primer amplification yielded estimated nucleated cell counts. Sequenced by immunoSEQ multiplex PCR; TCRdb stores in-frame clones only, minus some. V and J calls and clone size come straight from that table; D and trimming were deduced from the DNA. The profile shows 70,000 to 75,000 clones, roughly 85% of them singletons. The material sequenced was peripheral blood. This sequence originates from a woman aged 60-75 years with acute or convalescent COVID-19.

CDR3 loop: CASRKPGQGYHEQYF. The CDR3 DNA reads as TGTGCCAGCAGGAAACCGGGACAGGGGTACCACGAGCAGTACTTC. The chain employs TRBV5-5 and TRBJ2-7; 10 bases map to TRBD1. J lost 5 bases, V lost 5 bases, and 10 bases had no gene match. The CDR3 covers 15 residues. Per the germline V gene, CDR1 is SGHKS and CDR2 is YYEKEE (reference sequence).